Here is one TCR beta chain with its context. Its binding antigen is unknown. It has no much larger one-base neighbor in the sample; base qualities were not kept. The data were taken from a study of persistence of HIV-infected CD4 T cells (dated by TCRdb to between 2020 and 2021). For context, the study as a whole: The median time the participants had spent on suppressive ART was 8 years. Peripheral blood samples of up to roughly 180 mL were taken at multiple time points, with the exception of a couple of participants who underwent leukapheresis at a single time point. Anti-CD3/anti-CD28 stimulation activated a higher proportion of cells, with a lower memory fraction, than antigen stimulation. The study isolated CMV- and HIV-1 Gag-responding CD4+ T cells from ART-treated individuals to examine antigen-driven clonal expansion of HIV-1-infected cells. TCRbeta sequencing assessed the clonality of all cells in each sorted population, while proviral sequencing assessed the clonality of infected cells. The TCR cluster analysis across participants included under ten participants for CMV and six or seven participants for Gag. Summary of the overall study and its limitations: The study involved few individuals and tested only a limited range of antigens. TCR oligoclonality correlated with proviral oligoclonality within the same sorted populations. Significantly lower TCRbeta richness was observed in CMV- and Gag-responding cells than in anti-CD3/anti-CD28-responding cells, and higher oligoclonality was observed in CMV-responding cells than in CD3/CD28-stimulated and Gag-responding cells. Enrichment of degenerate expanded CDR3beta sequences was found in antigen-responding cells, suggesting convergent selection of CD4+ responses to CMV and Gag. Restriction of bulk TCR analyses to the rare CMV-responding cells that actually carried HIV-1 proviruses was not possible.

The treatment or condition label corresponds to: suppressive antiretroviral therapy. As a nonspecific positive control representing the CD4+ T cell repertoire, the cells were stimulated with anti-CD3/anti-CD28 magnetic beads. CD4+ T cells that responded were sorted based on upregulation of both CD40 ligand and CD69. HIV-1-infected adults in whom suppressive ART had been started during chronic infection were enrolled as participants. For at least 4 years, participants had undetectable plasma HIV-1 RNA, below 50 copies/mL. To be included, participants needed a CD4+ T cell count above 400 cells/uL and a positive CMV serology. Before stimulation, PBMCs were isolated using density centrifugation and then depleted of CD8+ T cells. CD8-depleted PBMCs were stimulated for over 15 hours with anti-CD28/CD49d costimulation, CD40-blocking antibody and enfuvirtide to prevent new infections. Cells were sorted on a Beckman Coulter MoFlo Legacy or XDP sorter, with propidium iodide excluding dead cells. The QIAamp DNA Mini Kit was used for genomic DNA extraction from samples above one million cells, and the Quick-DNA Microprep Kit was used otherwise.

TCRbeta repertoires were sequenced from genomic DNA with the immunoSEQ hsTCRB assay version 4 in survey mode. For TCRbeta sequencing, genomic DNA was diluted to approximately 9.9 ng/uL, and up to 1 ug was used per sample. The paper's data handling went like this. TCRbeta data were analyzed in ImmunoSeq Analyzer 3.0, with diversity computed on productive nucleotide rearrangements. Using the Immunarch R package, lower-bound TCR diversity was estimated with the improved Chao index and clonality was estimated with the Gini coefficient. Nucleotide rearrangements that differed but encoded the same CDR3beta amino acid sequence were counted as separate clonotypes. Differential abundance analysis found TCRbeta sequences that were significantly enriched in antigen-responding cells compared with anti-CD3/anti-CD28-activated cells. GLIPH2 grouped TCRs by predicted peptide-MHC specificity, both within each participant and across combined participant data sets. TCRdb obtained this table from immuneACCESS and retained in-frame rearrangements with V and J assigned. These tables miss some clones; where compared with another copy, unresolved V genes account for less than half of the shortfall, and the remainder is unexplained. V and J calls and clone size come straight from that table; D and trimming were deduced from the DNA. For this sample the table gives around 39,000 clones, of which roughly 90% were detected only once. In total, the top ten clones hold under 1.2% of the sample.

The CDR3 holds 16 amino acids from the cysteine to the phenylalanine. Left in the record is the CDR3 DNA by itself, 48 bases read in frame from the first base. Compared with germline, V lacks 2 bases and J lacks 0 bases; bases without a gene match: 2. From the germline V gene, CDR1 is MNHNS and CDR2 is SASEGT. The specimen was CD4+ T cells sorted from PBMCs after roughly 17-hour stimulation, collected from a patient who received antiretroviral therapy. This specimen's cell subset or site label, interpreted: CD40L+CD69+ CD4 T cells responding to anti-CD3/anti-CD28 beads, representing the overall repertoire. In this chain, TRBV6-1 is recombined with TRBJ2-1; 9 nucleotides in the junction match TRBD1. The sequence came from an adult man with HIV who was CMV-seropositive. The nucleotides are TGTGCCAGCAGTGAATTACAGGGGGCCTCCTACAATGAGCAGTTCTTC. Translated, it reads CASSELQGASYNEQFF.